The TCR beta chain described here comes from a study of control samples from healthy donors and cancer patients. V lost 3 bases to trimming and J lost 4 bases, with 5 bases between them. This CDR3 is 13 amino acids long. CDR1 is KGHDR and CDR2 is SFDVKD in the germline V gene. Method: immunoSEQ multiplex PCR; TCRdb's copy keeps in-frame clones and lacks some. The sample gives roughly 370,000 clones, 90% of which show up once; roughly 6.4% is in the top ten. The chain couples TRBV24-1 to TRBJ2-2, with no clear D. This clonotype was obtained from a middle-aged man with head and neck cancer. Material: PBMCs. The CDR3: CATSDDGTGELFF. As DNA, the CDR3 is TGTGCCACCAGTGATGACGGCACCGGGGAGCTGTTTTTT.